The 29 T cell receptor beta chains reported below all come from one sample, sequenced in a study of T cell repertoires in cytomegalovirus infection. Antigen specificity for these receptors is unknown. One entry per CDR3 protein results from TCRdb running MiXCR on the reads. The sample has some 900,000 distinct CDR3 sequences; about 30% are singletons. The sample in question was cultured CD8+ T cells from PBMCs, obtained from culture after CMV antigen stimulation. Receptors were obtained from a human donor in good health (CMV status not recorded). Some clones in this sample may be carry-over from other donors' samples.

In this sample, this clonotype turned up many times. The CDR3 loop is CASSYSERGGVFEQFF. The DNA for the CDR3 is TGTGCCAGCAGTTACTCAGAGCGGGGGGGAGTATTTGAGCAGTTCTTC. V gene TRBV6-2 or TRBV6-3 combines with J gene TRBJ2-1; 10 nucleotides line up with TRBD2. CDR3 length: 16 amino acids. V was clipped by 0 bases and J by 9 bases; unmatched bases: 8. Germline CDR1 and CDR2: MNHEY and SVGEGT.

This clonotype has only a few counts. The chain uses TRBV4-1 and TRBJ2-1; 13 nucleotides match TRBD2. Trimming took 3 bases from V and 0 from J; bases not matched to a gene: 2. This CDR3 region has 17 residues. From germline, CDR1 is MGHRA and CDR2 YSYEKL. The CDR3 DNA reads as TGCGCCAGCAGCCAGGGGACTAGCGGGGACTCCTACAATGAGCAGTTCTTC. Protein product: CASSQGTSGDSYNEQFF.

In its sample, this clonotype was seen a few times. V gene TRBV6-5 combines with J gene TRBJ1-1; TRBD1 is a possible D gene (6 bases). V lost 2 bases and J lost 0, with 10 bases in between. This CDR3 contains 15 residues. Germline loops: CDR1 MNHEY, CDR2 SVGAGI. The CDR3 loop is CASSYLGGVNTEAFF. CDR3 sequence (DNA): TGTGCCAGCAGTTACCTAGGGGGAGTGAACACTGAAGCTTTCTTT.

J is TRBJ2-5 and V is TRBV4-1; D possibly corresponds to TRBD2 (6 bases). With 3 bases removed from V and 5 bases from J, the gap between germline ends came to 31 bases. This CDR3 contains 20 residues. From germline, CDR1 is MGHRA and CDR2 YSYEKL. CDR3 nucleotides: TGCGCCAGCAGCCAGAGTCCCCCGGGGGACTTAGTGGGCCTGTGGGAGACCCAGTACTTC. Its translation: CASSQSPPGDLVGLWETQYF.

Concerning this clonotype: Given the absence of the conserved phenylalanine or tryptophan at the CDR3 end, a read error is likely. The J gene is TRBJ1-1, the V gene TRBV6-6, with TRBD1 matching over 8 bases. The V gene end was trimmed by 0 bases and the J gene end by 5 bases; junction bases not matched to a gene: 5. Germline assignment: CDR1 MNHNY and CDR2 SVGAGI (reference sequence). This CDR3 has 15 residues. CDR3 sequence (DNA): TGTGCCAGCAGTTACTCCCAGGGGGCTTGGACTGAAGCTTTCTGT. Its protein product is CASSYSQGAWTEAFC.

This chain connects TRBV4-1 to TRBJ1-6, with D tentatively TRBD1 (6 bases). The CDR3 consists of 15 residues. From germline, CDR1 is MGHRA and CDR2 YSYEKL. Deletions cut 3 bases from V and 8 bases from J, with 14 bases between. The CDR3 bases are TGCGCCAGCAGCCACCTGGACAGCGGAGATTCACCCCTCCACTTT. This encodes CASSHLDSGDSPLHF.

In its sample, this clonotype was seen many times. V gene TRBV12-3 or TRBV12-4 combines with J gene TRBJ1-1; TRBD1 is a possible D gene (5 bases). The CDR3 is made up of 11 amino acids. V was shortened by 7 bases and J by 6 bases, with 9 bases between the two germline ends. The CDR3 sequence is CASTLGAEAFF. Written as DNA, the CDR3 is TGTGCCAGCACCCTAGGGGCTGAAGCTTTCTTT.

The chain combines TRBV7-9 with TRBJ2-5, with 9 nucleotides matching TRBD1. Germline loops: CDR1 SEHNR, CDR2 FQNEAQ (reference sequence). V dropped 11 bases and J dropped 5; count of bases not matched to a gene: 15. The CDR3 length is 15 residues. CDR3 nucleotide sequence: TGTGCCGCCGGAACCGGGACAGGGTCTGTCGAGACCCAGTACTTC. It yields the protein CAAGTGTGSVETQYF.

There are a few counts of this clonotype. The V gene is TRBV9, the J gene TRBJ1-1; TRBD1 matches 12 bases. The CDR3 is 17 amino acids. Germline V CDR1 and CDR2: SGDLS, YYNGEE. Germline trimming cut 0 bases from V and 6 bases from J; bases unmatched to any gene: 9. As DNA, the CDR3 is TGTGCCAGCAGCGTAGGGGGGACAGGGGGCCACAATGCTGAAGCTTTCTTT. This gives the protein CASSVGGTGGHNAEAFF.

The V and J genes are TRBV19 and TRBJ1-1; D uncertain. Germline V gives CDR1 LNHDA, CDR2 SQIVND (reference sequence). V was pared by 5 bases and J by 5 bases, with 21 bases between. The length of the CDR3 is 16 residues. The CDR3 DNA sequence: TGTGCCAGTAGTCGGAAAGGAGGGCCTCTGTTTACTGAAGCTTTCTTT. Its protein product is CASSRKGGPLFTEAFF.

This clonotype was recorded a few times. The gene calls are TRBV6-1 and TRBJ1-2; D is undetermined. V dropped 7 bases and J dropped 4 bases, with 19 bases sitting between them. CDR1 MNHNS and CDR2 SASEGT come from the germline V gene. CDR3 size: 15 residues. The chain's CDR3 is CASIPGSGGGYGYTF. For the CDR3, the DNA is TGTGCCAGCATCCCGGGGTCGGGCGGTGGCTATGGCTACACCTTC.

This sequence joins TRBV20-1 and TRBJ2-7; weak D call: TRBD2 (7 bases). The CDR3 covers 14 residues. Trimming stripped 3 bases from V and 0 bases from J, with 12 bases between. Germline assignment: CDR1 DFQATT and CDR2 SNEGSKA (reference sequence). CDR3 in amino acids: CSASPRGASYEQYF. CDR3 sequence (DNA): TGCAGTGCTAGCCCCCGGGGGGCCTCCTACGAGCAGTACTTC.

This clonotype was counted many times. The J gene is TRBJ1-2, the V gene TRBV7-2; 7 nucleotides align to TRBD1. CDR1 is SGHTA, CDR2 FQGNSA, per germline. The CDR3 is 13 residues long. Losses at the gene ends were 5 bases for V and 4 bases for J; bases not matched to a gene: 4. The chain's CDR3 is CASSLDRAYGYTF. In nucleotides, the CDR3 is TGTGCCAGCAGCCTCGACAGGGCCTATGGCTACACCTTC. The complete variable domain, with remaining parts taken from reference TRBV7-2 and TRBJ1-2, reads GAGVSQSPSNKVTEKGKDVELRCDPISGHTALYWYRQSLGQGLEFLIYFQGNSAPDKSGLPSDRFSAERTGGSVSTLTIQRTQQEDSAVYLCASSLDRAYGYTFGSGTRLTVV.

A few counts support this clonotype. The rearrangement joins TRBV20-1 to TRBJ1-4; D is uncertain. CDR3 length: 14 amino acids. Germline V CDR1 and CDR2: DFQATT, SNEGSKA (reference sequence). Trimming took 1 base from V and 4 from J, leaving 10 bases between them. The CDR3 DNA sequence: TGCAGTGCTAGAGTTTCACCGAATAATGAAAAACTGTTTTTT. Protein sequence: CSARVSPNNEKLFF.

This clonotype was detected a few times. The chain carries TRBV6-6 and TRBJ2-5; TRBD2 agrees at 13 bases. The CDR3 is 15 amino acids. Per germline, CDR1 MNHNY and CDR2 SVGAGI (reference sequence). The V and J ends lost 5 bases and 5 bases, in that order; junction bases with no gene match: 5. As DNA, the CDR3 is TGTGCCAGCAGTCGACTAGCGGGGGGAGTCGAGACCCAGTACTTC. It is translated as CASSRLAGGVETQYF.

CDR3: CASSLAGQGLHEQFF. CDR3 DNA: TGTGCCAGCAGCTTAGCGGGACAGGGGTTGCATGAGCAGTTCTTC. The chain is built from TRBV7-6 and TRBJ2-1, with 10 bases fitting TRBD1. V lost 0 bases to trimming and J lost 8 bases; unmatched junction nucleotides: 4. The CDR3 has 15 residues. The germline gives CDR1 SGHVS, CDR2 FNYEAQ.

This clonotype was detected only a few times. This chain joins TRBV27 and TRBJ2-3, with 7 bases identical to TRBD1. Germline trimming cut 10 bases from V and 5 bases from J; bases unmatched to any gene: 12. Per the germline V gene, CDR1 is MNHEY and CDR2 is SMNVEV (reference sequence). This CDR3 spans 14 amino acids. CDR3 residues: CAIQGKGGRDTQYF. For the CDR3, the DNA is TGTGCCATACAGGGGAAGGGCGGTCGAGATACGCAGTATTTT.

This clonotype was seen only a few times. The chain links TRBV6-5 to TRBJ2-5, with D possibly being TRBD1 (6 bases). Deletions cut 2 bases from V and 5 bases from J, with 9 bases between. Germline values: CDR1 MNHEY, CDR2 SVGAGI. The CDR3 has 13 residues. In DNA form, the CDR3 reads TGTGCCAGCAGTTACACACAGGGTGAGACCCAGTACTTC. This gives the protein CASSYTQGETQYF.

The chain links TRBV15 to TRBJ1-2; 9 bases agree with TRBD1. CDR1 and CDR2 from the germline V gene are LNHNV and YYDKDF (reference sequence). J was trimmed by 4 bases and V by 5 bases; bases with no gene match: 5. There are 14 residues in the CDR3. CDR3 residues: CATSARDRVYGYTF. The CDR3 coding sequence is TGTGCCACCAGCGCCCGGGACAGGGTCTATGGCTACACCTTC.

The chain recombines TRBV6-5 with TRBJ2-7; either TRBD1 or TRBD2 may fit D (6 bases each). The CDR3 length is 15 residues. The germline V gene has CDR1 MNHEY and CDR2 SVGAGI. V was shortened by 4 bases and J by 6 bases, with 19 bases between the two germline ends. The CDR3 sequence: CASSLEGGPPAEQYF. The CDR3 bases are TGTGCCAGCAGTTTGGAGGGGGGTCCCCCGGCCGAGCAGTACTTC.

CDR3 region: CAISESRTEDYGYTF. DNA of the CDR3: TGTGCCATCAGTGAGTCTAGGACAGAAGACTATGGCTACACCTTC. V gene TRBV10-3 combines with J gene TRBJ1-2; D might be TRBD1 (6 bases). Germline V lookup: CDR1 ENHRY, CDR2 SYGVKD. This CDR3 is 15 amino acids long. Trimming cost V 0 bases and J 3 bases, with 11 bases left between them.

The chain employs TRBV27 and TRBJ2-3; 9 bases map to TRBD1. CDR1 MNHEY and CDR2 SMNVEV come from the germline V gene (reference sequence). V gave up 5 bases and J gave up 3 bases; unmatched junction bases: 9. The CDR3 totals 16 residues. CDR3 bases: TGTGCCAGCAGTCCTTGGACAGGGGTTGAAACAGATACGCAGTATTTT. Residues: CASSPWTGVETDTQYF.

The table lists this clonotype with a few counts. V and J are TRBV4-2 and TRBJ1-1; 8 positions match TRBD1. J lost 5 bases, V lost 1 base, and 9 bases had no gene match. There are 16 residues in the CDR3. Germline V gene sequence: CDR1 LGHNA, CDR2 YNFKEQ. The CDR3 sequence: CASSQGTGGRRTEAFF. The CDR3 DNA sequence: TGTGCCAGCAGCCAAGGTACAGGGGGAAGAAGGACTGAAGCTTTCTTT.

This clonotype was counted only a few times. V usage is TRBV7-2 and J usage is TRBJ2-3; 7 bases align to TRBD2. CDR3 length equals 15 residues. Germline V lookup: CDR1 SGHTA, CDR2 FQGNSA. V lost 2 bases and J lost 2; bases outside the gene matches: 4. CDR3 nucleotide sequence: TGTGCCAGCAGCTTAAAGCGGGGCATCACAGATACGCAGTATTTT. As protein: CASSLKRGITDTQYF.

This clonotype was seen a few times. The genes are TRBV10-3 and TRBJ2-7, with a weak D call TRBD1 (6 bases). This CDR3 has 13 amino acids. The germline gives CDR1 ENHRY, CDR2 SYGVKD. This chain's CDR3 is CAISEPDSYEQYV. Here the CDR3 DNA reads TGTGCCATCAGTGAGCCGGACAGCTACGAGCAGTACGTT.

The chain links TRBV20-1 to TRBJ1-1; no definite D call. This CDR3 region has 15 residues. CDR1 and CDR2 from the germline V gene are DFQATT and SNEGSKA (reference sequence). Deletions cut 0 bases from V and 4 bases from J, with 15 bases between. CDR3 DNA sequence: TGCAGTGCTAGAGATAGGGTCGCGATGGGCACTGAAGCTTTCTTT. It yields the protein CSARDRVAMGTEAFF.

The chain is built from TRBV11-3 and TRBJ2-3; TRBD1 aligns across 12 bases. V dropped 4 bases and J dropped 6; count of bases not matched to a gene: 5. The CDR3 consists of 15 residues. Germline V gene sequence: CDR1 SGHNT, CDR2 YENEEA. The CDR3 DNA is TGTGCCAGCAGCTATGGGACAGGGGGCAGGGATACGCAGTATTTT. Translated, it gives CASSYGTGGRDTQYF.

This sequence joins TRBV5-4 and TRBJ2-1, with D possibly being TRBD2 (6 bases). The CDR3 runs to 15 residues. Trimming shortened V by 4 bases and J by 8 bases, and 19 bases separated the two germline ends. CDR1 is SGHNT, CDR2 YYREEE, per germline (reference sequence). The CDR3 DNA reads TGTGCCAGCAGCCTGGAGGGTGGGGGATCCGATGAGCAGTTCTTC. Translating it yields CASSLEGGGSDEQFF.

This chain connects TRBV29-1 to TRBJ2-7; D call uncertain. CDR3 length equals 13 residues. Trimming pared 0 bases from V and 1 base from J, leaving 7 bases between. Germline CDR1 and CDR2: SQVTM and ANQGSEA. DNA for the CDR3: TGCAGCGTTGAAGATCGGGTTTCCTACGAGCAGTACTTC. Amino acids: CSVEDRVSYEQYF.